This paragraph reports one TCR beta chain. Its antigen is unidentified. The junction does not match germline at one end; this may be a read error. The sample belongs to a study of beta chain features in type 1 diabetes. The whole isolated RNA underwent reverse transcription, so sequencing captured expressed TCRB transcripts. Average reads for naive, central memory and regulatory T cell samples were several million. Clones were read by immunoSEQ multiplex PCR, and TCRdb kept only the in-frame ones, dropping some. The sample shows around 340,000 clones, 7% to 10% of them seen only once. Regarding the study as a whole: People with Type 1 diabetes carried modestly yet significantly shorter TCRB CDR3s in all four CD4+ subsets. VDJ junctions from patients with type 1 diabetes contained fewer insertions and more deletions. PCR may have favored shorter templates equally in patients and controls. Since sequencing was performed on cDNA, cells with high TCR expression could be over-represented.

Looked up from germline, CDR1 is SNHLY and CDR2 is FYNNEI. The CDR3 is 13 amino acids. This receptor was obtained from a man under 40 with type 1 diabetes. Sequenced sample: central memory CD4+ T cells from blood. The rearrangement joins TRBV2 to TRBJ2-1, with 7 bases that match TRBD1. The CDR3 spells CASREDRENEQFF. Here the CDR3 DNA reads TGTGCCAGCAGGGAAGACAGGGAAAATGAGCAGTTCTTC.